This is a list of T cell receptor beta chains from one sample in a study of cytomegalovirus exposure and HLA in healthy donors. Method: immunoSEQ multiplex PCR; TCRdb's copy keeps in-frame clones and lacks some. The table lists over 200,000 clones, 80% to 90% of them singletons. What was sequenced was PBMCs. All receptors come from a woman aged 18 to 35 in good health and CMV-seronegative. The conserved cysteine and the conserved F or W are not part of the CDR3 here. Fields, in order: V gene, J gene, CDR3 protein.

TRBV2,TRBJ2-7,ASILDRNHYEQY
TRBV6-8,TRBJ1-1,ASSYSTEVNTEAF
TRBV30,TRBJ2-7,AWDRQGGEQY
TRBV4-3,TRBJ1-1,ASSQDSGATNTEAF
TRBV5-6,TRBJ2-7,ASSQTDRVHEQY
TRBV28,TRBJ1-1,ASSSVGGRTEAF
TRBV4-1,TRBJ2-7,ASSQDQDTEYEQY
TRBV9,TRBJ2-7,ASSVGRAPYEQY
TRBV14,TRBJ1-1,ASSQIVNTEAF
TRBV5-6,TRBJ2-1,ASSSQTSWLGQF
TRBV9,TRBJ2-1,ASSARIGFNEQF
TRBV5-6,TRBJ1-4,ASSAKEYNEKLF
TRBV7-9,TRBJ2-7,ASSSGGGTPNEQY
TRBV19,TRBJ2-7,ASSTGTSGTTYEQY
TRBV25-1,TRBJ1-3,ASSEYLGGSSGNTIY